The present entry profiles one T cell receptor (beta chain) with its context. The source of the sample is a study of blood T cell repertoires in COVID-19. About the research overall: The origin of the acute and convalescent COVID-19 samples was the United States, Italy and Spain.

V shed 4 bases, J shed 6 bases, and the junction held 13 bases outside the gene matches. The CDR3 contains 17 residues. Germline V gene data show CDR1 as SGHAT and CDR2 as FQNNGV. Methods used by the authors: By means of reference gene primer amplification, nucleated cell counts were estimated. Here immunoSEQ multiplex PCR was the method, and the copy in TCRdb shows in-frame clones only, minus some. That table supplies the V and J calls and clone size; D and trimming were determined from the DNA. This table has some 40,000 clones, approximately 92% appearing once. The clonotype originates from a woman of 80 years or more with acute or convalescent COVID-19. The sequencing input was peripheral blood. The chain employs TRBV11-2 and TRBJ1-4, with TRBD1 matching 8 bases. CDR3 nucleotides: TGTGCCAGCAGCTACGACAACAGGGGGGGACAGGATGAAAAACTGTTTTTT. Residues: CASSYDNRGGQDEKLFF.